The next 27 T cell receptor beta chains were all read from a single sample in a study of blood T cells in healthy people across ages. Sample-barcoded 5' priming and a J-beta primer mix drove a second PCR of about 7 to 12 cycles. TCRdb ran MiXCR on the 5' RACE reads and lists one entry per CDR3 protein. The sample contains roughly 1.9 million distinct CDR3 sequences, roughly two fifths of which appear only once. The specimen was blood. All receptors derive from a human donor in good health.

V and J are TRBV20-1 and TRBJ2-4; 9 bases are shared with TRBD2. The CDR3 runs 18 residues. V shed 2 bases and J 1 base; nucleotides not matched to a gene: 12. Per germline, CDR1 DFQATT and CDR2 SNEGSKA (reference sequence). The DNA of the CDR3 is TGCAGTGCTAGACCGATAGCGGGGGACATTATCGCCAAAAACATTCAGTACTTC. It codes for CSARPIAGDIIAKNIQYF.

The chain has TRBV5-4 and TRBJ2-1; 7 bases map to TRBD2. The CDR3 is made up of 14 amino acids. Losses at the gene ends were 2 bases for V and 10 bases for J; bases not matched to a gene: 9. Germline V gene lookup returns CDR1 SGHNT and CDR2 YYREEE (reference sequence). This CDR3 reads CASSFPGEGGEQFF. CDR3 sequence (DNA): TGTGCCAGCAGCTTCCCTGGGGAGGGAGGAGAGCAGTTCTTC.

V is TRBV20-1 and J is TRBJ1-2; 7 bases agree with TRBD1. CDR1 and CDR2 (germline): DFQATT, SNEGSKA (reference sequence). CDR3 length: 16 amino acids. With V trimmed by 1 base and J by 0 bases, 8 bases remained unmatched. Written as DNA, the CDR3 is TGCAGTGCTAGAGGGGGGTGGACAGGTTCTAACTATGGCTACACCTTC. Residues: CSARGGWTGSNYGYTF.

The chain carries TRBV3-1 and TRBJ2-1; D unresolved. Trimming pared 11 bases from V and 7 bases from J, leaving 12 bases between. This CDR3 has 11 residues. The germline gives CDR1 LGHDT, CDR2 YNNKEL (reference sequence). In DNA, the CDR3 is TGTGCCGCGGCACGGGTAAATGAGCAGTTCTTC. Protein sequence: CAAARVNEQFF.

CDR3 DNA sequence: TGCAGTGCTCCGTCAGGGGGAGGAGGCTACACCTTC. Translating it yields CSAPSGGGGYTF. The V gene is TRBV20-1, the J gene TRBJ1-2; 7 bases fit TRBD1. Per the germline V gene, CDR1 is DFQATT and CDR2 is SNEGSKA (reference sequence). V shed 5 bases and J 8 bases; nucleotides not matched to a gene: 8. CDR3 length equals 12 residues.

At least ten counts were recorded for this clonotype. The V gene is TRBV6-6, the J gene TRBJ2-5; 14 positions agree with TRBD2. The CDR3 is 15 amino acids. Per the germline V gene, CDR1 is MNHNY and CDR2 is SVGAGI (reference sequence). V was clipped by 8 bases and J by 5 bases; unmatched bases: 7. The CDR3: CASRSTSGGGETQYF. CDR3 DNA sequence: TGTGCCAGCCGATCGACTAGCGGGGGGGGGGAGACCCAGTACTTC.

J is TRBJ1-5 and V is TRBV6-5, with D unclear. Germline CDR1 and CDR2: MNHEY and SVGAGI. The CDR3 length is 15 residues. V was cut by 0 bases and J by 5 bases, with 11 bases left in between. In nucleotides, the CDR3 is TGTGCCAGCAGTTACTCTCCGGGAGTCGATCAGCCCCAGCATTTT. It yields the protein CASSYSPGVDQPQHF.

As concerns this clonotype: A much larger clone is a single base away; this may be a read error. V and J are TRBV11-1 and TRBJ2-1; TRBD1 agrees at 7 bases. The CDR3 loop spans 14 amino acids. Looked up from germline, CDR1 is SGHAT and CDR2 is FQDESV (reference sequence). V was pared by 4 bases and J by 4 bases, with 4 bases of the junction left unmatched. The CDR3 DNA sequence: TGTGCCAGCAGCTGTGGCAGGGGGTACAATGAGCAGTTCTTC. Translating it yields CASSCGRGYNEQFF.

To note about this clonotype: At one boundary the junction diverges from the germline segment, which might be a read error. V usage is TRBV12-3 or TRBV12-4 and J usage is TRBJ2-7; TRBD2 matches 12 bases. CDR3 length: 15 residues. For the CDR3, the DNA is TGTGCCAGCAGTTTAAGGACTAGCGGGGACTACGAGCGGTACTTC. Encoded protein: CASSLRTSGDYERYF.

This clonotype was counted between two and nine times. CDR3 sequence (DNA): TGCAGCGTTGACGGAACGGGCGACGGCACAGATACGCAGTATTTT. Protein product: CSVDGTGDGTDTQYF. V gene TRBV29-1 combines with J gene TRBJ2-3; no clear D. Germline assignment: CDR1 SQVTM and CDR2 ANQGSEA. CDR3 size: 15 residues. Trimming took off 3 bases at V and 1 base at J, with 14 bases between the two ends.

This rearrangement joins TRBV4-3 to TRBJ2-4; D is undetermined. The germline V and J ends were trimmed by 1 base and 15 bases, with 16 bases remaining between them. Germline CDR1 LGHNA, CDR2 YSLEER. The CDR3 covers 13 residues. The CDR3 DNA follows: TGCGCCAGCAGCCAAGGACTCCTACTCACCCCGTACTTC. This sequence encodes CASSQGLLLTPYF.

Only a few counts were recorded for this clonotype. V and J are TRBV7-8 and TRBJ2-7; D is undetermined. The V end lost 3 bases, the J end lost 0 bases, and 12 bases lay between the germline ends. CDR3 length: 15 amino acids. Germline V CDR1 and CDR2: SGHVS, FQNEAQ. CDR3 amino acids: CASSFLEPLSYEQYF. The CDR3 DNA reads TGTGCCAGCAGCTTCCTTGAGCCCCTCTCCTACGAGCAGTACTTC.

The gene calls are TRBV5-6 and TRBJ1-1; unclear D gene. Germline V gene data show CDR1 as SGHDT and CDR2 as YYEEEE. The CDR3 is 14 residues long. V was pared by 4 bases and J by 3 bases, with 13 bases between. CDR3 sequence reads: CASSPWGMYTEAFF. CDR3 coding DNA: TGTGCCAGCAGCCCCTGGGGTATGTACACTGAAGCTTTCTTT.

V is TRBV2 and J is TRBJ2-7; 7 nucleotides agree with TRBD1. Germline-derived CDR1 and CDR2 are SNHLY and FYNNEI. The V segment lost 6 bases and the J segment 1 base; nucleotides outside the gene matches: 12. The CDR3 contains 16 residues. The chain's CDR3 is CASSSNPGQTSYEQYF. The CDR3 DNA reads as TGTGCCAGCAGCAGTAATCCGGGACAGACTTCCTACGAGCAGTACTTC.

A few counts support this clonotype. The V gene is TRBV7-8, the J gene TRBJ1-2; no clear D. Germline-derived CDR1 and CDR2 are SGHVS and FQNEAQ. The CDR3 has 13 residues. Trimming shortened V by 2 bases and J by 6 bases, and 10 bases separated the two germline ends. The CDR3, as DNA: TGTGCCAGCAGCTTATCCCTATTGAATGGCTACACCTTC. Amino acid sequence: CASSLSLLNGYTF.

V usage is TRBV6-2 or TRBV6-3 and J usage is TRBJ2-7, with D possibly TRBD1 on 5 matching bases. The CDR3 consists of 12 residues. V was pared by 6 bases and J by 5 bases, with 11 bases between. Germline lookup yields CDR1 MNHEY and CDR2 SVGEGT. The CDR3 protein is CASSQGSNEQYF. The CDR3 DNA is TGTGCCAGCAGCCAGGGCTCTAACGAGCAGTACTTC.

The chain carries TRBV5-1 and TRBJ2-1; D uncertain. The length of the CDR3 is 16 residues. CDR1 SGHRS and CDR2 YFSETQ come from the germline V gene. Trimming left V 2 bases short and J 7 bases short, with 19 bases between. The CDR3 loop is CASSFPTPGVGNEQFF. For the CDR3, the DNA is TGCGCCAGCAGCTTCCCGACCCCCGGAGTAGGGAATGAGCAGTTCTTC.

The chain links TRBV20-1 to TRBJ1-2; D not resolved. Deletions cut 2 bases from V and 4 bases from J, with 14 bases between. The length of the CDR3 is 14 residues. Germline V gene sequence: CDR1 DFQATT, CDR2 SNEGSKA (reference sequence). The CDR3 loop is CSARNLVEIYGYTF. CDR3 DNA: TGCAGTGCTAGAAATTTGGTTGAAATCTATGGCTACACCTTC.

The chain combines TRBV28 with TRBJ2-1; TRBD1 matches 12 bases. This CDR3 comprises 14 residues. Trimming at V came to 6 bases and at J to 8 bases, leaving 5 bases not matched to a gene. Germline V gene data show CDR1 as MDHEN and CDR2 as SYDVKM. For the CDR3, the DNA is TGTGCCAGCAGAACGGGACAGGGGGCCTATGAGCAGTTCTTC. Protein: CASRTGQGAYEQFF.

This clonotype appeared a few times. The V call is TRBV25-1, the J call TRBJ1-4; 8 nucleotides line up with TRBD1. The CDR3 contains 13 residues. Trimming removed 4 bases from V and 7 bases from J; junction bases left unmatched: 2. CDR1 and CDR2 from the germline V gene are MGHDK and SYGVNS. The CDR3 DNA sequence: TGTGCCAGCAGTGTCGGGACAGGTGAAAAACTGTTTTTT. This encodes CASSVGTGEKLFF. The variable domain in full, with the rest retrieved from reference TRBV25-1 and TRBJ1-4, is EADIYQTPRYLVIGTGKKITLECSQTMGHDKMYWYQQDPGMELHLIHYSYGVNSTEKGDLSSESTVSRIRTEHFPLTLESARPSHTSQYLCASSVGTGEKLFFGSGTQLSVL.

This clonotype appeared a few times. The chain is built from TRBV11-2 and TRBJ1-2; weak D call: TRBD1 (6 bases). V lost 6 bases, J lost 3 bases, and 14 bases lay in between. This CDR3 comprises 14 residues. From germline, CDR1 is SGHAT and CDR2 FQNNGV. As DNA, the CDR3 is TGTGCCAGCAGTCGCTTCAGGGGAGACTATGGCTACACCTTC. Its translation: CASSRFRGDYGYTF.

This clonotype was counted once. The chain links TRBV6-1 to TRBJ2-3, with 7 bases matching TRBD1. V lost 6 bases to trimming and J lost 2 bases; unmatched junction nucleotides: 14. Germline V gene data show CDR1 as MNHNS and CDR2 as SASEGT. The CDR3 consists of 17 residues. The CDR3 loop is CASSQTGTAQYTDTQYF. CDR3 DNA: TGTGCCAGCAGCCAAACCGGGACAGCCCAATACACAGATACGCAGTATTTT.

The chain links TRBV29-1 to TRBJ2-1, with TRBD1 matching 8 bases. This CDR3 has 12 residues. CDR1 and CDR2 (germline): SQVTM, ANQGSEA. Trimming removed 4 bases from V and 10 bases from J; junction bases left unmatched: 6. CDR3 DNA sequence: TGCAGCGTTGTGGGGACAGGACCGGAGCAGTTCTTC. Protein product: CSVVGTGPEQFF.

This clonotype was counted a few times. V usage is TRBV10-3 and J usage is TRBJ2-6, with D perhaps matching TRBD2 (6 bases). CDR1 is ENHRY and CDR2 is SYGVKD in the germline V gene. V was pared by 3 bases and J by 3 bases, with 12 bases between. This CDR3 is built from 16 residues. DNA of the CDR3: TGTGCCATCAGTGATTTTTCGGGGGTTGGGGCCAACGTCCTGACTTTC. Protein: CAISDFSGVGANVLTF.

This clonotype was found a few times. V is TRBV7-3 and J is TRBJ2-4, with 7 positions matching TRBD2. With the DNA end fitting TRBJ2-7 better, the J assignment may be wrong. The germline V gene encodes CDR1 SGHTA and CDR2 FQGTGA. This CDR3 spans 17 amino acids. The CDR3 sequence is CASSSPESGIVAYEQYF. CDR3 in DNA: TGTGCCAGCAGCTCGCCTGAAAGCGGGATCGTCGCTTACGAGCAGTACTTC.

This clonotype was seen a handful of times. The rearrangement links TRBV6-5 to TRBJ1-2; D is unresolved. The CDR3 consists of 13 residues. The germline V gene has CDR1 MNHEY and CDR2 SVGAGI. Trimming left V 5 bases short and J 6 bases short, with 13 bases between. The CDR3 protein is CASSRDPRDGYTF. The CDR3 DNA reads as TGTGCCAGCAGTCGGGATCCGCGGGATGGCTACACCTTC.

The sample holds a few counts of this clonotype. The rearrangement joins TRBV12-3 or TRBV12-4 to TRBJ1-4; D might be TRBD1 (5 bases). CDR3 length: 18 residues. Trimming left V 5 bases short and J 5 bases short, with 24 bases between. The CDR3 region is CASSRTRGGDGANEKLFF. CDR3 nucleotides: TGTGCCAGCAGTCGAACGAGGGGCGGGGACGGGGCAAATGAAAAACTGTTTTTT.